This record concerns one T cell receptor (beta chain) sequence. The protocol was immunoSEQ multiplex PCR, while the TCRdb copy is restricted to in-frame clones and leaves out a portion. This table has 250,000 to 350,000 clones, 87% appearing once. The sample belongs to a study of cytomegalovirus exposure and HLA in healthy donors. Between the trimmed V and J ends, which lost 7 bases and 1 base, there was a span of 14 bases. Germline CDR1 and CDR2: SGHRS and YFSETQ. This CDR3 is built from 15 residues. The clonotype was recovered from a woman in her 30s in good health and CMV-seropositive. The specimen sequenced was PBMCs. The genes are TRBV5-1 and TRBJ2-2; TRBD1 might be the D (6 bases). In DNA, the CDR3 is TGCGCCAGCGGCCCTGGACAGCTGAACACCGGGGAGCTGTTTTTT. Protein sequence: CASGPGQLNTGELFF.